The table lists the clone carrying this T cell receptor (beta chain) with a few counts. Its target is unknown. The sample comes from a study of blood T cells in healthy people across ages. For the second PCR, which ran for about 7 to 12 cycles, a sample-barcoded 5' primer and a J-beta primer mix were used. Every molecule of cDNA carried a tag from a template-switch adaptor with 12 random nucleotides. The yield of each sample was at least 2.5 million CDR3-containing paired-end reads. TCRdb reprocessed the 5' RACE reads via MiXCR and lists one record per CDR3 protein. The data show approximately 2,000,000 distinct CDR3 sequences, with 39% seen just once and more than 20% held by the top ten. Study findings and constraints: Compared with aged donors, long-lived donors showed fewer expanded clones, suggesting selection.

With 0 bases clipped from V and 5 bases from J, the junction kept 8 bases outside the gene matches. The CDR3 runs 17 residues. Looked up from germline, CDR1 is LGHNA and CDR2 is YSLEER. Per-sample yields of isolated PBMCs were at least 6 million. The rearrangement links TRBV4-3 to TRBJ2-3; 10 bases agree with TRBD2. This TCR was sampled from a human donor in good health. Specimen: blood. In nucleotides, the CDR3 is TGCGCCAGCAGCCAAGATTCCCTAGCGGGGGTCGGAGATACGCAGTATTTT. Translating gives CASSQDSLAGVGDTQYF.